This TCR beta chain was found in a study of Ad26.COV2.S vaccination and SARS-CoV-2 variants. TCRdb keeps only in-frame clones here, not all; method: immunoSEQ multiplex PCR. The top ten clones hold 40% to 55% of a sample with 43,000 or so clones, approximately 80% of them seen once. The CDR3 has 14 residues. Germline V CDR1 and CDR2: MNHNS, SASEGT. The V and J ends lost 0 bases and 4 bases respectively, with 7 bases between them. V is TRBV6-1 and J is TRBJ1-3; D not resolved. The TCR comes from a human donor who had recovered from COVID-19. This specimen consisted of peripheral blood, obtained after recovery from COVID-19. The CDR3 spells CASSEAGRGNTIYF. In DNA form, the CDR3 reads TGTGCCAGCAGTGAAGCAGGGCGAGGAAACACCATATATTTT.